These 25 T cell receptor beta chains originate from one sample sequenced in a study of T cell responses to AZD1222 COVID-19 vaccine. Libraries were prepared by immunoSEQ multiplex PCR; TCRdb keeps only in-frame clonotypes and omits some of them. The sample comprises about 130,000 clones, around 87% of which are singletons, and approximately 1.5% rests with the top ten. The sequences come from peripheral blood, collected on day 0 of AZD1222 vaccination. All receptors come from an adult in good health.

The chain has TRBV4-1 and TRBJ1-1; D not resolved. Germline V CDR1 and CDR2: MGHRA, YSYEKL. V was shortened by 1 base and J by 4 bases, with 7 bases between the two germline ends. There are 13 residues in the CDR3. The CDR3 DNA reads TGCGCCAGCAGCCAAGGACTTGGCACTGAAGCTTTCTTT. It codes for CASSQGLGTEAFF.

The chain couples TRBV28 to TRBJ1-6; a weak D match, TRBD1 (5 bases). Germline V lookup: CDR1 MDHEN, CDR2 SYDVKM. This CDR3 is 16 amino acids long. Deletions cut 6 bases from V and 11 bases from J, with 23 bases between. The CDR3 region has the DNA TGTGCCAGCAGCCCCCCAGGCGGGTTAATACAGGCACCCCTCCACTTT. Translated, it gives CASSPPGGLIQAPLHF.

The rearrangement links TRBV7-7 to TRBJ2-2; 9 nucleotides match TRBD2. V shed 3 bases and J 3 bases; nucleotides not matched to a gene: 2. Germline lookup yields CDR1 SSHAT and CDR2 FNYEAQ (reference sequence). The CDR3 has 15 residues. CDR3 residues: CASSFSSGDTGELFF. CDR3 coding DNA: TGTGCCAGCAGCTTTTCTAGCGGGGACACCGGGGAGCTGTTTTTT.

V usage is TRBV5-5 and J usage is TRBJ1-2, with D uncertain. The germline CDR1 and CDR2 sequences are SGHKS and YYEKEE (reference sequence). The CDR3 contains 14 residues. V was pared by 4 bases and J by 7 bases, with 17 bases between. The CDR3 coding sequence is TGTGCCAGCAGCCTCCCCAGGTCCGACCCTGGCTACACCTTC. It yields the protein CASSLPRSDPGYTF.

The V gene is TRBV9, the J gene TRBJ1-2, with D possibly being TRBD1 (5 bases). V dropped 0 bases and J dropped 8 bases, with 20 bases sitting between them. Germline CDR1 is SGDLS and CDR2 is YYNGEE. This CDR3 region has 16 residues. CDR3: CASSVVSGGGVRGYTF. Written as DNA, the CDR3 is TGTGCCAGCAGCGTAGTAAGTGGGGGTGGGGTTAGGGGCTACACCTTC.

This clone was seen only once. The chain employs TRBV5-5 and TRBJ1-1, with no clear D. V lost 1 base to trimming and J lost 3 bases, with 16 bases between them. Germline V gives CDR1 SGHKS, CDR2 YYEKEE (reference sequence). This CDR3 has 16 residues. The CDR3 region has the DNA TGTGCCAGCAGCTTGTATTCGAGAGACATTGACACTGAAGCTTTCTTT. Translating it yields CASSLYSRDIDTEAFF.

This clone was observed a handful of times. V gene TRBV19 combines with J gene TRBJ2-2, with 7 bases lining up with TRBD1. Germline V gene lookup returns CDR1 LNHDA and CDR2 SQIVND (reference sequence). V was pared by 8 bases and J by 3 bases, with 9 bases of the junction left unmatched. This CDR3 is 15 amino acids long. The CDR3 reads CASVARGMYTGELFF. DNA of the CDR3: TGTGCCAGTGTGGCCAGGGGGATGTACACCGGGGAGCTGTTTTTT. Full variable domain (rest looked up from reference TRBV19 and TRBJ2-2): DGGITQSPKYLFRKEGQNVTLSCEQNLNHDAMYWYRQDPGQGLRLIYYSQIVNDFQKGDIAEGYSVSREKKESFPLTVTSAQKNPTAFYLCASVARGMYTGELFFGEGSRLTVL.

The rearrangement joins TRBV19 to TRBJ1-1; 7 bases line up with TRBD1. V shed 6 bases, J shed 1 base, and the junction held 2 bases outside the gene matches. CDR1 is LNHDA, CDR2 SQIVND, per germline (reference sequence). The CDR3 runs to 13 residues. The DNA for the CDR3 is TGTGCCAGTAGGAGGACAGGGAACACTGAAGCTTTCTTT. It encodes CASRRTGNTEAFF.

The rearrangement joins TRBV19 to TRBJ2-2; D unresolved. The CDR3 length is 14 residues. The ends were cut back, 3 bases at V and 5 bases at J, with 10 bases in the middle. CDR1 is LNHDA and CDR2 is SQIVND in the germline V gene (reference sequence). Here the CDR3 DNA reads TGTGCCAGTAGTATTTGGAGTCGGACCGGGGAGCTGTTTTTT. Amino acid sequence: CASSIWSRTGELFF.

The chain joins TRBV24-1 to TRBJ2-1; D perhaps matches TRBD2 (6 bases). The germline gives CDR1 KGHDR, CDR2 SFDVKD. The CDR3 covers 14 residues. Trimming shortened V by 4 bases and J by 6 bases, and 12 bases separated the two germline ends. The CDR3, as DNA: TGTGCCACCAGTGAGCGGTCGGGGGTCAATGAGCAGTTCTTC. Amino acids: CATSERSGVNEQFF.

The chain's CDR3 is CASSVQVYF. The CDR3, as DNA: TGTGCCAGCAGTGTACAGGTTTACTTC. This chain connects TRBV25-1 to TRBJ2-7; maybe TRBD1 (5 bases). Germline values: CDR1 MGHDK, CDR2 SYGVNS. Trimming took 4 bases from V and 13 from J, leaving 8 bases between them. The CDR3 is 9 amino acids.

Written as DNA, the CDR3 is TGTGCCAGCAGCTTGGCGGGGGACAGGGAGTACTTC. This encodes CASSLAGDREYF. The chain combines TRBV5-6 with TRBJ2-7; 9 bases line up with TRBD1. The CDR3 has 12 amino acids. Per germline, CDR1 SGHDT and CDR2 YYEEEE. V was clipped by 0 bases and J by 11 bases; unmatched bases: 3. The full variable domain, in which reference TRBV5-6 and TRBJ2-7 provide the parts outside the CDR3, is DAGVTQSPTHLIKTRGQQVTLRCSPKSGHDTVSWYQQALGQGPQFIFQYYEEEERQRGNFPDRFSGHQFPNYSSELNVNALLLGDSALYLCASSLAGDREYFGPGTRLTVT.

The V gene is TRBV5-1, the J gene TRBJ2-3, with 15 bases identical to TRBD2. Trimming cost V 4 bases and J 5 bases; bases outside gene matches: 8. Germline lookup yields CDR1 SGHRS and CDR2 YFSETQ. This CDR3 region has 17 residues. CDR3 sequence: CASSIRTSGGARDTQYF. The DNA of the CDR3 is TGCGCCAGCAGCATAAGGACTAGCGGGGGGGCTAGAGATACGCAGTATTTT.

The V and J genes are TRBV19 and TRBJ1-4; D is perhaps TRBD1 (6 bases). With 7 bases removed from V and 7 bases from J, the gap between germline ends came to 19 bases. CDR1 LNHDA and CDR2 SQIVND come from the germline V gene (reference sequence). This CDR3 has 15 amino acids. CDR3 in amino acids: CASTPPGARGEKLFF. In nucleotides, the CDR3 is TGTGCCAGTACCCCCCCGGGAGCCAGGGGTGAAAAACTGTTTTTT.

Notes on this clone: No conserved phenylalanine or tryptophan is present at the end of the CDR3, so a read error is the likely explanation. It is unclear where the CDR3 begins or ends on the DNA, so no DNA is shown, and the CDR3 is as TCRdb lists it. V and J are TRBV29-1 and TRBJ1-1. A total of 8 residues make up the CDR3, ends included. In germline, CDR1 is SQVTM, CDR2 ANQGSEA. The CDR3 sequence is CSVPTGGV.

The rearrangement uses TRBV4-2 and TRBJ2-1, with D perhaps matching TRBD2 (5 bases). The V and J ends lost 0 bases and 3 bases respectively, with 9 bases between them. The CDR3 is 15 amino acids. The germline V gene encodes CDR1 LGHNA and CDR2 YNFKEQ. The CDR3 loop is CASSQESGNYNEQFF. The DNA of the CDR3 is TGTGCCAGCAGCCAAGAGTCGGGGAACTACAATGAGCAGTTCTTC.

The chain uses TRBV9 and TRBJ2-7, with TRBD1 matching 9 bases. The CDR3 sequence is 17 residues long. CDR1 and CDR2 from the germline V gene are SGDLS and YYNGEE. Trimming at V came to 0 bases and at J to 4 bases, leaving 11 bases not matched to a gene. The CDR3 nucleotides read TGTGCCAGCAGCGTAGGGCGGGGACAGGGAAAAAGTTACGAGCAGTACTTC. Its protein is CASSVGRGQGKSYEQYF. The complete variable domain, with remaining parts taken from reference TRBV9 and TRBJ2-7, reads DSGVTQTPKHLITATGQRVTLRCSPRSGDLSVYWYQQSLDQGLQFLIQYYNGEERAKGNILERFSAQQFPDLHSELNLSSLELGDSALYFCASSVGRGQGKSYEQYFGPGTRLTVT.

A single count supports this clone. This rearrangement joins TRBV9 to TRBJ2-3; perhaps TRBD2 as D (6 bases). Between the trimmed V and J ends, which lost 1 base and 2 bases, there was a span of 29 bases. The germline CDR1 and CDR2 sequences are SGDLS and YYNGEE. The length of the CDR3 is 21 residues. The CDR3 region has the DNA TGTGCCAGCAGCGTAACCGGAGCGGACATGTGGCGGGGAAAGCTCACAGATACGCAGTATTTT. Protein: CASSVTGADMWRGKLTDTQYF.

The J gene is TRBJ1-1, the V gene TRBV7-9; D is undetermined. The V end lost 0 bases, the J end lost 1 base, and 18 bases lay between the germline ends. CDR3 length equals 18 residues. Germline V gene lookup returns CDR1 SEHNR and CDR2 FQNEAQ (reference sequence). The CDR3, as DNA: TGTGCCAGCAGCTTAGCTCCCACCCTGCAAGCGGAGAACACTGAAGCTTTCTTT. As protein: CASSLAPTLQAENTEAFF.

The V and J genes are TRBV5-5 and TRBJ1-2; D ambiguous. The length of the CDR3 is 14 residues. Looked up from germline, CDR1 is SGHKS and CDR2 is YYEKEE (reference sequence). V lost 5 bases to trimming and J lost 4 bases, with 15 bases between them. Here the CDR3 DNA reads TGTGCCAGCAGTTGGAGTCAGGCAATCTATGGCTACACCTTC. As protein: CASSWSQAIYGYTF.

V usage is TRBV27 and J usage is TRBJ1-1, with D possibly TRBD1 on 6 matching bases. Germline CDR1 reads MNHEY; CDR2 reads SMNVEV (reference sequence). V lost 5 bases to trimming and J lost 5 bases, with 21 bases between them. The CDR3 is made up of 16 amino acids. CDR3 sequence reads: CASSTYLKGGGTEAFF. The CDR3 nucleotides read TGTGCCAGCAGTACTTACCTTAAGGGGGGGGGAACTGAAGCTTTCTTT.

The CDR3 sequence is CASSEGSVSYNEQFF. CDR3 DNA sequence: TGTGCCAGCAGTGAAGGGAGCGTGTCCTACAATGAGCAGTTCTTC. The chain uses TRBV25-1 and TRBJ2-1, with D tentatively TRBD2 (5 bases). The germline V gene encodes CDR1 MGHDK and CDR2 SYGVNS. The CDR3 contains 15 residues. Trimming took off 2 bases at V and 1 base at J, with 9 bases between the two ends.

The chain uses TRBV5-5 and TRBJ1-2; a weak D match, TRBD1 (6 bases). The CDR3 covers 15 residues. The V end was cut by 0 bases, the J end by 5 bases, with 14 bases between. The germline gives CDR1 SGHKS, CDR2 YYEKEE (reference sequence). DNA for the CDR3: TGTGCCAGCAGCTTGGCCCCGGGGGGCGCTTATGGCTACACCTTC. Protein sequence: CASSLAPGGAYGYTF.

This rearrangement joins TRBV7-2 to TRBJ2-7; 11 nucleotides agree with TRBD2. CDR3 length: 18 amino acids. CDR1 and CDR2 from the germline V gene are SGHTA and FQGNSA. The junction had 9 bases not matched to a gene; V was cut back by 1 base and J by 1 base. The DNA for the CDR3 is TGTGCCAGCAGCTTAGAGTCCCGTCTAGCGGGGGGTTCCTACGAGCAGTACTTC. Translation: CASSLESRLAGGSYEQYF.

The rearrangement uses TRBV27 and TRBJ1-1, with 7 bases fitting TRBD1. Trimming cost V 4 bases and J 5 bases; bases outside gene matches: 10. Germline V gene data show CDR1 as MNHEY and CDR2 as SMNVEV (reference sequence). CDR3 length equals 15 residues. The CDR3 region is CASSSDTGAGTEAFF. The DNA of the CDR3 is TGTGCCAGCAGTTCCGATACAGGGGCTGGAACTGAAGCTTTCTTT.